These 26 T cell receptor beta chains were sequenced from one sample in a study of cytomegalovirus exposure and HLA in healthy donors. Both 60 Vbeta primers and 13 Jbeta primers went into the PCR. TCRdb keeps only in-frame clones here, not all; method: immunoSEQ multiplex PCR. The sample consists of about 130,000 clones, around 79% of them appearing once. The material sequenced was PBMCs. The receptors come from a male donor in good health and CMV-seronegative.

J is TRBJ1-2 and V is TRBV6-6; 7 positions match TRBD1. V lost 6 bases, J lost 6 bases, and 13 bases stayed unmatched. The CDR3 sequence is 15 residues long. The germline CDR1 and CDR2 sequences are MNHNY and SVGAGI (reference sequence). CDR3 coding DNA: TGTGCCAGCAGAAACGGACCACGACAGGGTGATGGCTACACCTTC. Translated, it gives CASRNGPRQGDGYTF.

This clone showed up just a few times. V usage is TRBV15 and J usage is TRBJ1-3, with D possibly being TRBD1 (6 bases). V was trimmed by 5 bases and J by 4 bases, leaving 9 bases between them. Per the germline V gene, CDR1 is LNHNV and CDR2 is YYDKDF (reference sequence). The CDR3 has 13 residues. CDR3 region: CATSPGQGNTIYF. Here the CDR3 DNA reads TGTGCCACCAGCCCCGGACAGGGAAACACCATATATTTT.

The chain has TRBV7-3 and TRBJ1-1, with a weak D call TRBD1 (5 bases). Deletions cut 5 bases from V and 8 bases from J, with 15 bases between. Per the germline V gene, CDR1 is SGHTA and CDR2 is FQGTGA. This CDR3 is built from 13 residues. The CDR3 here is CASSPPDSPEAFF. The CDR3 region has the DNA TGTGCCAGCAGCCCCCCCGACAGTCCCGAAGCTTTCTTT.

In this sample, this clone turned up a few times. This sequence joins TRBV2 and TRBJ2-3; D is uncertain. V lost 3 bases, J lost 6 bases, and 7 bases lay in between. The CDR3 covers 12 residues. Germline V gene lookup returns CDR1 SNHLY and CDR2 FYNNEI. This CDR3 reads CASSDQVDTQYF. The CDR3 DNA follows: TGTGCCAGCAGTGACCAGGTGGATACGCAGTATTTT.

This clone was seen a few times. This chain joins TRBV14 and TRBJ2-6, with D hard to call. The V gene's germline CDR1 is SGHDN and CDR2 FVKESK. The CDR3 extends over 16 amino acids. Trimming cost V 3 bases and J 4 bases, with 13 bases left between them. The CDR3 sequence is CASSQKSGAGANVLTF. CDR3 nucleotides: TGTGCCAGCAGCCAGAAGTCGGGTGCCGGGGCCAACGTCCTGACTTTC.

The chain uses TRBV21-1 and TRBJ1-4; TRBD1, the table's D call, was not compared with the DNA. TRBV21-1 is designated a pseudogene. There are 19 residues in the CDR3. The CDR3 spells CASSKSDRLQATTNEKLFF. The CDR3 coding sequence is TGTGCCAGCAGCAAATCCGACCGATTACAGGCGACAACTAATGAAAAACTGTTTTTT.

This clone has a handful of counts. J is TRBJ2-7 and V is TRBV6-6; TRBD1 is a possible D gene (5 bases). The CDR3 is made up of 16 amino acids. Germline CDR1 is MNHNY and CDR2 is SVGAGI (reference sequence). V lost 5 bases and J 0 bases, leaving 17 bases between the germline ends. This chain's CDR3 is CASSPGPTGSSYEQYF. The CDR3 DNA sequence: TGTGCCAGCAGTCCTGGGCCTACAGGTTCCTCCTACGAGCAGTACTTC.

The chain employs TRBV9 and TRBJ2-3, with a possible D match to TRBD2 (7 bases). V was pared by 0 bases and J by 2 bases, with 13 bases between. The germline V gene encodes CDR1 SGDLS and CDR2 YYNGEE. CDR3 length equals 16 residues. In nucleotides, the CDR3 is TGTGCCAGCAGCGTAGGGGGGGGCAGATCCACAGATACGCAGTATTTT. Translation gives CASSVGGGRSTDTQYF.

This clone was detected only a few times. This rearrangement joins TRBV4-3 to TRBJ2-7, with D perhaps matching TRBD1 (6 bases). The CDR3 contains 16 residues. Germline assignment: CDR1 LGHNA and CDR2 YSLEER. V shed 0 bases and J shed 0 bases, with 12 bases lying between them. The CDR3 DNA follows: TGCGCCAGCAGCCAAGATTCGAGGGGGTTCTCCTACGAGCAGTACTTC. As protein: CASSQDSRGFSYEQYF.

This clone was recorded only once. The V gene is TRBV9, the J gene TRBJ2-5; D may be TRBD1 (6 bases). This CDR3 region has 16 residues. The V end was cut by 4 bases, the J end by 5 bases, with 21 bases between. Per the germline V gene, CDR1 is SGDLS and CDR2 is YYNGEE. This CDR3 is CASSPPTGPFGETQYF. The CDR3 nucleotides are TGTGCCAGCAGCCCCCCCACAGGGCCCTTCGGTGAGACCCAGTACTTC.

This clone was observed once. The chain combines TRBV6-1 with TRBJ2-1; D is perhaps TRBD1 (5 bases). CDR3 size: 11 residues. V was cut by 6 bases and J by 12 bases, with 12 bases left in between. Germline CDR1 reads MNHNS; CDR2 reads SASEGT. The CDR3 is CASRATVGQFF. Written as DNA, the CDR3 is TGTGCCAGCAGAGCGACAGTAGGGCAGTTCTTC.

CDR3 sequence reads: CASSLMRGITEAFF. The DNA for the CDR3 is TGTGCCAGCAGTTTAATGAGAGGGATCACTGAAGCTTTCTTT. This chain links TRBV27 with TRBJ1-1; no reliable D call. The CDR3 length is 14 residues. The germline V gene has CDR1 MNHEY and CDR2 SMNVEV (reference sequence). V dropped 2 bases and J dropped 4 bases, with 11 bases sitting between them.

This chain joins TRBV27 and TRBJ2-5, with unresolved D. Germline CDR1 is MNHEY and CDR2 is SMNVEV (reference sequence). CDR3 length: 14 residues. The V gene lost 7 bases and the J gene lost 0 bases, with 12 bases spanning the gap. DNA of the CDR3: TGTGCCAGCACCCTCCCAGCGTACCAAGAGACCCAGTACTTC. Translating gives CASTLPAYQETQYF.

The rearrangement uses TRBV5-4 and TRBJ1-2; maybe TRBD1 (5 bases). CDR3 length: 14 amino acids. Germline CDR1 SGHNT, CDR2 YYREEE (reference sequence). The V end was cut by 0 bases, the J end by 2 bases, with 8 bases between. CDR3 in DNA: TGTGCCAGCAGCTTGGCCGGGGGGAACTATGGCTACACCTTC. Translating it yields CASSLAGGNYGYTF.

The chain couples TRBV18 to TRBJ2-2, with 8 bases that match TRBD1. The CDR3 runs to 16 residues. The trim removed 1 base at V and 1 base at J, leaving 2 bases unmatched. CDR1 KGHSH and CDR2 LQKENI come from the germline V gene. CDR3 sequence: CASSPRGQVNTGELFF. The CDR3 DNA is TGTGCCAGCTCACCACGGGGACAGGTGAACACCGGGGAGCTGTTTTTT.

The V gene is TRBV4-1, the J gene TRBJ2-2; D unresolved. The CDR3 spans 14 residues. V was trimmed by 1 base and J by 5 bases, leaving 8 bases between them. From germline, CDR1 is MGHRA and CDR2 YSYEKL. The CDR3 nucleotides are TGCGCCAGCAGCCAAGTTGGCGGAACCGGGGAGCTGTTTTTT. Translating gives CASSQVGGTGELFF.

The chain has TRBV5-6 and TRBJ2-2, with D tentatively TRBD2 (7 bases). CDR3 length: 14 amino acids. Trimming cost V 3 bases and J 6 bases, with 12 bases left between them. Germline V lookup: CDR1 SGHDT, CDR2 YYEEEE. CDR3: CASSWGGHAGELFF. DNA for the CDR3: TGTGCCAGCAGCTGGGGGGGGCATGCCGGGGAGCTGTTTTTT. The complete variable domain, with remaining parts taken from reference TRBV5-6 and TRBJ2-2, reads DAGVTQSPTHLIKTRGQQVTLRCSPKSGHDTVSWYQQALGQGPQFIFQYYEEEERQRGNFPDRFSGHQFPNYSSELNVNALLLGDSALYLCASSWGGHAGELFFGEGSRLTVL.

The chain recombines TRBV5-4 with TRBJ2-7, with D perhaps TRBD1 (6 bases). The length of the CDR3 is 15 residues. Per germline, CDR1 SGHNT and CDR2 YYREEE (reference sequence). The V gene lost 6 bases and the J gene lost 1 base, with 17 bases spanning the gap. The CDR3 DNA reads TGTGCCAGCACTCAGAGGGGGTCTCCATCCTACGAGCAGTACTTC. This encodes CASTQRGSPSYEQYF.

J is TRBJ1-1 and V is TRBV19; TRBD1 aligns across 9 bases. This CDR3 has 13 residues. From germline, CDR1 is LNHDA and CDR2 SQIVND (reference sequence). With 3 bases clipped from V and 7 bases from J, the junction kept 3 bases outside the gene matches. The CDR3 loop is CASSMGTGREAFF. The DNA for the CDR3 is TGTGCCAGTAGTATGGGGACAGGGCGTGAAGCTTTCTTT.

With respect to this clone: Additional DNA sequences in this sample encode the identical CDR3. The V gene is TRBV5-1, the J gene TRBJ2-1; 7 nucleotides line up with TRBD2. V trimming: 5 bases; J trimming: 1 base; junction bases outside the gene matches: 3. CDR1 is SGHRS and CDR2 is YFSETQ in the germline V gene. This CDR3 has 14 residues. The CDR3 nucleotides are TGCGCCAGCAGTACCGGGGGGTCCTACAATGAGCAGTTCTTC. Translation: CASSTGGSYNEQFF.

The chain employs TRBV7-6 and TRBJ2-2; D possibly corresponds to TRBD1 (6 bases). The CDR3 runs 13 residues. Trimming removed 8 bases from V and 0 bases from J, with 7 bases in between. From germline, CDR1 is SGHVS and CDR2 FNYEAQ. In DNA form, the CDR3 reads TGTGCCAGCCGGGACACGAACACCGGGGAGCTGTTTTTT. Its protein is CASRDTNTGELFF.

The CDR3 reads CASSDTERENNEQFF. For the CDR3, the DNA is TGTGCCAGCAGTGACACCGAGCGGGAGAACAATGAGCAGTTCTTC. This chain connects TRBV2 to TRBJ2-1; 8 bases align to TRBD2. Per the germline V gene, CDR1 is SNHLY and CDR2 is FYNNEI. V shed 3 bases, J shed 5 bases, and the junction held 6 bases outside the gene matches. CDR3 length equals 15 residues. Full variable domain (rest looked up from reference TRBV2 and TRBJ2-1): EPEVTQTPSHQVTQMGQEVILRCVPISNHLYFYWYRQILGQKVEFLVSFYNNEISEKSEIFDDQFSVERPDGSNFTLKIRSTKLEDSAMYFCASSDTERENNEQFFGPGTRLTVL.

The DNA of the CDR3 is TGCGCCAGCAGCCGATTGAGTGACAACTGGAACTATGGCTACACCTTC. As protein: CASSRLSDNWNYGYTF. V is TRBV4-1 and J is TRBJ1-2; D unresolved. The length of the CDR3 is 16 residues. The V end lost 4 bases, the J end lost 2 bases, and 17 bases lay between the germline ends. CDR1 is MGHRA and CDR2 is YSYEKL in the germline V gene.

V usage is TRBV2 and J usage is TRBJ2-7; TRBD1 might be the D (6 bases). Germline V gives CDR1 SNHLY, CDR2 FYNNEI. The CDR3 loop spans 14 amino acids. Between the trimmed V and J ends, which lost 3 bases and 3 bases, there was a span of 12 bases. The CDR3 bases are TGTGCCAGCAGTGAGCAGGGGACAATCTACGAGCAGTACTTC. The encoded protein is CASSEQGTIYEQYF.

This clone occurred a few times. The junction differs from germline at one of its ends, possibly a read error. The chain carries TRBV7-7 and TRBJ2-5; no clear D. The germline CDR1 and CDR2 sequences are SSHAT and FNYEAQ (reference sequence). CDR3 size: 13 residues. CDR3 region: CASSLELLETQYF. The CDR3 DNA is TGTGCTAGCAGCTTAGAACTGTTAGAGACCCAGTACTTC.

A few counts support this clone. This chain connects TRBV12-5 to TRBJ2-7; 9 nucleotides agree with TRBD1. J lost 4 bases, V lost 1 base, and 2 bases had no gene match. The germline V gene has CDR1 LGHNT and CDR2 FRNRAP. This CDR3 is built from 14 residues. The CDR3 DNA is TGTGCTAGTGGTTTGGCAGGGACAGGGTACGAGCAGTACTTC. Translation: CASGLAGTGYEQYF. Complete variable domain (other parts from reference TRBV12-5 and TRBJ2-7): DARVTQTPRHKVTEMGQEVTMRCQPILGHNTVFWYRQTMMQGLELLAYFRNRAPLDDSGMPKDRFSAEMPDATLATLKIQPSEPRDSAVYFCASGLAGTGYEQYFGPGTRLTVT.